One and the same sample provided the 5 T cell receptor beta chains below, sequenced in a study of T-cell reconstitution after alpha-beta-depleted transplantation in children. Preparation of the TCRbeta library was carried out with unique molecular identifiers. TCRdb passed the PCR reads through MiXCR, listing each CDR3 protein once. Of 300,000 to 400,000 distinct CDR3 sequences listed, 23% are singletons. Sequenced material: PBMCs, mostly from graft donor cells, taken 180 days after TCRalphabeta/CD19-depleted stem cell transplant. The receptors originated from a male patient under 18 who had a stem cell transplant for acute lymphoblastic leukemia, so the T cells may come from the graft donor.

This clonotype was picked up a small number of times. In nucleotides, the CDR3 is TGTGCCAGCAGCAAGGGACTAGCCAGTTCGCCGGAGCAGTACTTC. It translates to CASSKGLASSPEQYF. The rearrangement uses TRBV21-1 and TRBJ2-7; the table names TRBD2, a call not compared with the DNA. TRBV21-1 is tagged as a pseudogene. The CDR3 is 15 amino acids.

The chain couples TRBV15 to TRBJ2-5; TRBD2 matches at 9 bases. CDR1 is LNHNV, CDR2 YYDKDF, per germline (reference sequence). The CDR3 covers 14 residues. Losses at the gene ends were 5 bases for V and 5 bases for J; bases not matched to a gene: 6. The CDR3 here is CATSGWREGETQYF. CDR3 bases: TGTGCCACCAGCGGATGGCGGGAGGGGGAGACCCAGTACTTC.

This rearrangement joins TRBV7-3 to TRBJ2-3; TRBD1 aligns across 8 bases. Germline CDR1 is SGHTA and CDR2 is FQGTGA. V shed 5 bases, J shed 4 bases, and the junction held 8 bases outside the gene matches. There are 15 residues in the CDR3. CDR3 DNA sequence: TGTGCCAGCAGCGATGGACAGGGCCGAGCAGATACGCAGTATTTT. It encodes CASSDGQGRADTQYF.

The rearrangement uses TRBV21-1 and TRBJ1-5; the table's D gene call, TRBD1, was not cross checked with the DNA. TRBV21-1 is described as a pseudogene. CDR3 size: 14 residues. The CDR3 nucleotides are TGTGCCAGGACGGGCAGGGCTAGCAATCAGCCCCAGCATTTT. This sequence encodes CARTGRASNQPQHF.

The chain is built from TRBV12-5 and TRBJ2-3; D not resolved. Germline V gene data show CDR1 as LGHNT and CDR2 as FRNRAP. This CDR3 has 13 residues. V gave up 0 bases and J gave up 6 bases, with 7 bases separating them. For the CDR3, the DNA is TGTGCTAGTGGTTTGGTTAGATTGGATACGCAGTATTTT. Translation: CASGLVRLDTQYF.